This is a list of T cell receptor beta chains from one sample in a study of blood T cell repertoires in COVID-19. The protocol was immunoSEQ multiplex PCR, while the TCRdb copy is restricted to in-frame clones and leaves out a portion. Of about 180,000 clones listed, about 81% were seen once; the top ten hold 12%. Sequencing was done on a sample of peripheral blood. All receptors come from a woman over 75 with COVID-19, enrolled during active disease. Each CDR3 is given with its conserved first and last residue. A D gene is named only where the DNA matches it firmly. The size entry is marked missing in some rows and otherwise reads once, few, many or a size class.

v_gene	abundance	d_gene	j_gene	CDR3aa	CDR3nt
TRBV3-1/TRBV3-2	-	-	TRBJ2-5	CASSQELGPVVVSQYF	TGTGCCAGCAGCCAGGAATTGGGCCCGGTAGTTGTGAGCCAGTACTTC
TRBV5-1	-	TRBD1	TRBJ1-1	CASSLGQGMGTEAFF	TGCGCCAGCAGCTTGGGACAGGGGATGGGCACTGAAGCTTTCTTT
TRBV30	-	-	TRBJ2-2	CAWSVGGELFF	TGTGCCTGGAGTGTCGGCGGGGAGCTGTTTTTT
TRBV7-3	-	TRBD1	TRBJ1-1	CASSLNRGTEAFF	TGTGCCAGCAGTCTCAACAGGGGCACTGAAGCTTTCTTT
TRBV4-1	-	TRBD1	TRBJ1-2	CASSQDRGRSYGYTF	TGCGCCAGCAGCCAGGACAGGGGGCGTTCGTATGGCTACACCTTC
TRBV7-9	-	-	TRBJ1-6	CASSTDRLGSPLHF	TGTGCCAGCAGCACCGACAGGTTGGGTTCACCCCTCCACTTT
TRBV7-9	-	TRBD1	TRBJ1-2	CASSLGAAGGSGYTF	TGTGCCAGCAGCTTAGGAGCGGCAGGGGGCAGTGGCTACACCTTC
TRBV11-2	few	TRBD2	TRBJ2-5	CASSLDVARGEETQYF	TGTGCCAGCAGCTTAGACGTGGCCCGGGGGGAAGAGACCCAGTACTTC
TRBV12-3/TRBV12-4	once	-	TRBJ2-7	CASRPTGYEQYF	TGTGCCAGCAGGCCAACAGGGTACGAGCAGTACTTC
TRBV5-1	-	TRBD1	TRBJ2-6	CASSPGQGRANVLTF	TGCGCCAGCAGCCCCGGACAGGGCCGGGCCAACGTCCTGACTTTC
TRBV4-1	-	TRBD1	TRBJ1-4	CASSRPGTGDGKLFF	TGCGCCAGCAGCCGCCCCGGGACAGGGGACGGAAAACTGTTTTTT
TRBV14	few	TRBD1	TRBJ1-4	CASSRLITGTGTEKLFF	TGTGCCAGCAGCCGGCTAATAACCGGGACAGGGACCGAAAAACTGTTTTTT
TRBV11-1	-	-	TRBJ2-3	CASSPLGGSTDTQYF	TGTGCCAGCAGCCCCCTGGGCGGGAGCACAGATACGCAGTATTTT
TRBV7-8	-	TRBD2	TRBJ2-1	CASSLLGGGRPYNEQFF	TGTGCCAGCAGCTTATTGGGTGGCGGGAGGCCCTACAATGAGCAGTTCTTC
TRBV18	-	TRBD2	TRBJ2-7	CASSPDLGLAYEQYF	TGTGCCAGCTCACCAGACTTAGGACTAGCCTACGAGCAGTACTTC
TRBV28	-	TRBD1	TRBJ1-2	CASTRQGAGGYTF	TGTGCCAGCACTCGACAGGGGGCAGGCGGCTACACCTTC
TRBV7-2	few	-	TRBJ2-2	CASSRLNTGELFF	TGTGCCAGCAGCCGACTGAACACCGGGGAGCTGTTTTTT
TRBV18	-	-	TRBJ1-2	CASSPRQQGGYGYTF	TGTGCCAGCTCACCAAGACAGCAGGGTGGCTATGGCTACACCTTC
TRBV5-1	-	-	TRBJ1-2	CASSFQGRDYGYTF	TGCGCCAGCAGCTTTCAGGGGAGGGACTATGGCTACACCTTC
TRBV27	-	-	TRBJ1-3	CASRLSSGNTIYF	TGTGCCAGCAGACTATCCTCTGGAAACACCATATATTTT
TRBV24-1	-	-	TRBJ2-2	CATSDPNRSIRELFF	TGTGCCACCAGTGATCCCAACCGTAGTATCCGGGAGCTGTTTTTT
TRBV11-1	-	-	TRBJ2-1	CASSFSTAAYNEQFF	TGTGCCAGCAGCTTTTCCACAGCCGCTTACAATGAGCAGTTCTTC
TRBV9	-	TRBD2	TRBJ2-7	CASSVAGLAYEQYF	TGTGCCAGCAGCGTAGCGGGACTAGCCTACGAGCAGTACTTC
TRBV20-1	-	TRBD1	TRBJ2-7	CSAIDRGQGDHEQYF	TGCAGTGCTATTGATCGAGGACAGGGAGACCACGAGCAGTACTTC
TRBV27	many	-	TRBJ1-6	CASSLFVLVGRPEPPLHF	TGTGCCAGCAGTTTATTCGTACTAGTGGGCAGGCCGGAGCCACCCCTCCACTTT
TRBV4-1	-	TRBD2	TRBJ2-1	CASSQVGSSGIYGNEQFF	TGCGCCAGCAGCCAAGTGGGGTCTAGCGGGATATACGGCAATGAGCAGTTCTTC
TRBV29-1	-	TRBD1	TRBJ2-7	CSVGGSRSSYEQYF	TGCAGCGTAGGGGGCTCGAGGAGCTCCTACGAGCAGTACTTC
TRBV5-4	once	TRBD1	TRBJ2-1	CASDRGDNEQFF	TGTGCATCGGACAGGGGGGACAATGAGCAGTTCTTC
TRBV28	-	-	TRBJ1-2	CATADRQGYTF	TGTGCCACCGCCGACAGACAAGGCTACACCTTC
TRBV4-1	once	-	TRBJ1-2	CASSQVRGGHGYTF	TGCGCCAGCAGCCAAGTCCGCGGGGGTCATGGCTACACCTTC
TRBV24-1	-	-	TRBJ2-2	CATSEHLNTGELFF	TGTGCCACCAGTGAACACCTGAACACCGGGGAGCTGTTTTTT
TRBV4-2	few	TRBD2	TRBJ2-1	CASSQTAGTMYEQFF	TGTGCCAGCAGCCAAACAGCCGGGACTATGTATGAGCAGTTCTTC
TRBV6-5	-	-	TRBJ2-3	CASSYSGADTQYF	TGTGCCAGCAGTTACTCGGGGGCGGATACGCAGTATTTT
TRBV15	-	TRBD1	TRBJ1-1	CATSGLRGQGNTEAFF	TGTGCCACCAGCGGGCTTCGGGGACAGGGGAACACTGAAGCTTTCTTT
TRBV30	-	-	TRBJ2-7	CAWKKGAYEQYF	TGTGCCTGGAAGAAGGGGGCCTACGAGCAGTACTTC
TRBV18	-	TRBD1	TRBJ2-7	CASSPRTGFSYEQYF	TGTGCCAGCTCACCCCGGACAGGTTTTTCCTACGAGCAGTACTTC
TRBV5-1	-	-	TRBJ2-4	CASRKGFKLENIQYF	TGCGCCAGCAGGAAGGGGTTCAAGTTAGAAAACATTCAGTACTTC
TRBV28	many	-	TRBJ2-2	CASSRSRLPPGELFF	TGTGCCAGCAGTCGAAGCCGTTTACCGCCCGGGGAGCTGTTTTTT